The 17 T cell receptor beta chains given below trace back to one sample, sequenced in a study of naive CD8 T cells in extremely preterm neonates. TCRdb's table, derived via immunoSEQ multiplex PCR, lists solely in-frame clones and lacks some. Here the sample spans about 6,100 clones, under 99% being singletons. Elective cesarean births at roughly 35-41 weeks, without labor or membrane rupture, supplied the cord blood. The sequenced sample was naive CD8+ T cells from cord blood. The receptors here all came from a newborn in good health.

This sequence joins TRBV27 and TRBJ1-6; no clear D. Germline CDR1 MNHEY, CDR2 SMNVEV (reference sequence). The germline V and J ends were trimmed by 6 bases and 8 bases, with 11 bases remaining between them. The CDR3 totals 13 residues. The CDR3 is CASSLGGDSPLHF. The CDR3 coding sequence is TGTGCCAGCAGCTTGGGAGGTGATTCACCCCTCCACTTT.

The CDR3 DNA sequence: TGTGCCAGCAGTGAAGGCGGGAGGAATGAGCAGTTCTTC. Its protein is CASSEGGRNEQFF. The rearrangement joins TRBV2 to TRBJ2-1; TRBD2 agrees at 8 bases. The CDR3 has 13 amino acids. The V gene's germline CDR1 is SNHLY and CDR2 FYNNEI. V lost 1 base and J lost 7; bases outside the gene matches: 0.

The chain employs TRBV4-2 and TRBJ2-5, with D possibly matching TRBD2 (5 bases). V gave up 0 bases and J gave up 5 bases, with 13 bases separating them. This CDR3 is 15 amino acids long. Germline CDR1 and CDR2: LGHNA and YNFKEQ. CDR3 amino acids: CASSQDPGKWETQYF. DNA for the CDR3: TGTGCCAGCAGCCAAGATCCGGGAAAGTGGGAGACCCAGTACTTC.

The V call is TRBV5-8, the J call TRBJ1-5, with D unresolved. CDR3 length: 14 residues. V was cut by 1 base and J by 5 bases, with 10 bases left in between. In germline, CDR1 is SGHTS, CDR2 YDEGEE. CDR3 DNA sequence: TGTGCCAGCAGCTTGTGGAACGGGGATCAGCCCCAGCATTTT. Amino acid sequence: CASSLWNGDQPQHF. The full variable domain, with the rest looked up from reference TRBV5-8 and TRBJ1-5, is EAGVTQSPTHLIKTRGQQATLRCSPISGHTSVYWYQQALGLGLQFLLWYDEGEERNRGNFPPRFSGRQFPNYSSELNVNALELEDSALYLCASSLWNGDQPQHFGDGTRLSIL.

This clone was observed a few times. The chain carries TRBV28 and TRBJ2-7; maybe TRBD1 (5 bases). The length of the CDR3 is 12 residues. V lost 5 bases, J lost 2 bases, and 7 bases lay in between. CDR1 MDHEN and CDR2 SYDVKM come from the germline V gene. The CDR3 region has the DNA TGTGCCAGCAGTCCGGACACCTACGAGCAGTACTTC. It encodes CASSPDTYEQYF.

The rearrangement uses TRBV5-4 and TRBJ1-4, with a weak D call TRBD1 (6 bases). The CDR3 is made up of 14 amino acids. Germline loops: CDR1 SGHNT, CDR2 YYREEE (reference sequence). The germline V and J ends were trimmed by 0 bases and 5 bases, with 8 bases remaining between them. This chain's CDR3 is CASSLGTENEKLFF. The CDR3, as DNA: TGTGCCAGCAGCTTGGGGACAGAGAATGAAAAACTGTTTTTT.

Concerning this clone: The germline gene is not matched at one end of the junction; a read error may be the cause. Other nucleotide sequences from this sample produce the same CDR3. The chain links TRBV19 to TRBJ1-6; D ambiguous. Germline V gives CDR1 LNHDA, CDR2 SQIVND (reference sequence). CDR3 length: 14 amino acids. The CDR3 bases are TGTGCCAGTAGTGAGGGCTCCTATAATTCCCCCCTCCACTTT. This sequence encodes CASSEGSYNSPLHF.

The rearrangement uses TRBV6-5 and TRBJ2-7; 14 nucleotides line up with TRBD2. The V segment lost 6 bases and the J segment 9 bases; nucleotides outside the gene matches: 7. Germline CDR1 and CDR2: MNHEY and SVGAGI. The CDR3 spans 14 residues. The CDR3 sequence: CASSGTSGRRGQYF. The CDR3 DNA is TGTGCCAGCAGCGGGACTAGCGGGAGACGAGGGCAGTACTTC.

This sequence joins TRBV28 and TRBJ2-1, with 9 bases matching TRBD1. The CDR3 totals 17 residues. Germline lookup yields CDR1 MDHEN and CDR2 SYDVKM. Trimming cost V 3 bases and J 5 bases; bases outside gene matches: 11. The CDR3 nucleotides are TGTGCCAGCAGTTTTGCCAATTCTCGGGACAGGGACAATGAGCAGTTCTTC. Encoded protein: CASSFANSRDRDNEQFF. Full variable domain (rest looked up from reference TRBV28 and TRBJ2-1): DVKVTQSSRYLVKRTGEKVFLECVQDMDHENMFWYRQDPGLGLRLIYFSYDVKMKEKGDIPEGYSVSREKKERFSLILESASTNQTSMYLCASSFANSRDRDNEQFFGPGTRLTVL.

The CDR3 sequence is CASSPPGLAGGIQYF. Here the CDR3 DNA reads TGTGCCAGCAGTCCCCCGGGACTAGCTGGGGGCATTCAGTACTTC. The V and J genes are TRBV28 and TRBJ2-4; TRBD2 agrees at 9 bases. The V gene end was trimmed by 5 bases and the J gene end by 9 bases; junction bases not matched to a gene: 11. The CDR3 covers 15 residues. The V gene's germline CDR1 is MDHEN and CDR2 SYDVKM.

V and J are TRBV6-5 and TRBJ1-1; TRBD1 is a possible D gene (5 bases). Germline loops: CDR1 MNHEY, CDR2 SVGAGI. The CDR3 extends over 13 amino acids. Trimming shortened V by 6 bases and J by 0 bases, and 8 bases separated the two germline ends. The CDR3 spells CASRGGMNTEAFF. The CDR3 DNA reads as TGTGCCAGCAGGGGGGGGATGAACACTGAAGCTTTCTTT.

This chain joins TRBV4-1 and TRBJ2-3; the D gene is possibly TRBD2 (6 bases). Trimming removed 4 bases at V and 6 bases at J, with 11 bases between. The germline CDR1 and CDR2 sequences are MGHRA and YSYEKL. This CDR3 is 13 amino acids long. Written as DNA, the CDR3 is TGCGCCAGCAGCCGACTAGGTACGGATACGCAGTATTTT. Translated, it gives CASSRLGTDTQYF.

The chain uses TRBV7-6 and TRBJ2-7; 8 positions match TRBD2. The junction had 9 bases not matched to a gene; V was cut back by 5 bases and J by 6 bases. The CDR3 runs 14 residues. Germline lookup yields CDR1 SGHVS and CDR2 FNYEAQ. The CDR3 reads CASSPGTSGGEQYF. The CDR3, as DNA: TGTGCCAGCAGCCCTGGGACTAGTGGAGGCGAGCAGTACTTC.

The chain is built from TRBV27 and TRBJ2-7; 11 nucleotides align to TRBD2. J gave up 7 bases and V 3 bases, and 8 bases lay outside the gene matches. The CDR3 is made up of 15 amino acids. The germline CDR1 and CDR2 sequences are MNHEY and SMNVEV (reference sequence). Here the CDR3 reads CASSLLLAGVQEQYF. The CDR3, as DNA: TGTGCCAGCAGTTTGCTACTAGCGGGAGTGCAGGAGCAGTACTTC.

V usage is TRBV27 and J usage is TRBJ2-2; D gene unclear. There are 14 residues in the CDR3. CDR1 MNHEY and CDR2 SMNVEV come from the germline V gene (reference sequence). Trimming shortened V by 2 bases and J by 6 bases, and 10 bases separated the two germline ends. CDR3 sequence reads: CASSLIFYSGELFF. CDR3 bases: TGTGCCAGCAGTTTAATTTTCTATTCCGGGGAGCTGTTTTTT.

This chain connects TRBV7-9 to TRBJ1-2; a weak D match, TRBD1 (6 bases). Trimming pared 1 base from V and 6 bases from J, leaving 9 bases between. The CDR3 extends over 13 amino acids. Germline V gives CDR1 SEHNR, CDR2 FQNEAQ (reference sequence). The CDR3 protein is CASSLGQGNGYTF. Here the CDR3 DNA reads TGTGCCAGCAGCTTAGGGCAGGGGAATGGCTACACCTTC.

The V gene is TRBV4-1, the J gene TRBJ2-5, with a possible D match to TRBD1 (6 bases). Near its end, the DNA agrees better with TRBJ2-7, so the J call may be wrong. Germline values: CDR1 MGHRA, CDR2 YSYEKL. This CDR3 is 14 amino acids long. The CDR3 DNA reads as TGCGCCAGCAGCCAACAAGACAGGATGTACGAGCAGTACTTC. This codes for CASSQQDRMYEQYF.